A selection of T cell receptor beta chains follows, all from one sample in a study of cytomegalovirus exposure and HLA in healthy donors. Clones were read by immunoSEQ multiplex PCR, and TCRdb kept only the in-frame ones, dropping some. The sample has over 100,000 clones, about 74% seen once. Sequencing input: PBMCs. The receptors come from a male donor in good health and CMV-seropositive. The CDR3 runs from the conserved cysteine through the conserved F or W. D genes are given only for firm matches. Size values are once, few and many counts, or a class for expanded clones, and some rows have none.

J: TRBJ2-3; V: TRBV13; size: -; D: -; DNA: TGTGCCAGCAAAGGAGGGGGCGCATTTGGAGATACGCAGTATTTT; CDR3: CASKGGGAFGDTQYF
J: TRBJ2-7; V: TRBV9; size: -; D: TRBD2; DNA: TGTGCCAGCAGCCCCCGGACTAGCGGAACCTACGAGCAGTACTTC; CDR3: CASSPRTSGTYEQYF
J: TRBJ2-1; V: TRBV7-2; size: -; D: TRBD2; DNA: TGTGCCAGCAGCTTAGTAGCGGGAGGTAGCTCCTACAATGAGCAGTTCTTC; CDR3: CASSLVAGGSSYNEQFF
J: TRBJ2-3; V: TRBV27; size: -; D: -; DNA: TGTGCCAGCAGTGCGGACAGAGTCCTCACAGATACGCAGTATTTT; CDR3: CASSADRVLTDTQYF
J: TRBJ2-1; V: TRBV7-2; size: -; D: TRBD2; DNA: TGTGCCAGCAGCCTCCGTAGGACTAGCGGGAGGGCCGATGAGCAGTTCTTC; CDR3: CASSLRRTSGRADEQFF
J: TRBJ1-6; V: TRBV5-1; size: -; D: TRBD1; DNA: TGCGCCAGCAGCTTCTATATGACAGGGAGCAATTCACCCCTCCACTTT; CDR3: CASSFYMTGSNSPLHF
J: TRBJ2-5; V: TRBV2; size: -; D: TRBD2; DNA: TGTGCCAGCACCCTACAAGGCGGGAGGAGAGAGACCCAGTACTTC; CDR3: CASTLQGGRRETQYF
J: TRBJ2-7; V: TRBV2; size: -; D: TRBD2; DNA: TGTGCCAGCAGTGGGCCCGGGGCTAGCGGGAGTTCAAAGCAGTACTTC; CDR3: CASSGPGASGSSKQYF
J: TRBJ1-1; V: TRBV29-1; size: -; D: -; DNA: TGCAGCGTTGGAGGGTTAACAAGGAACACTGAAGCTTTCTTT; CDR3: CSVGGLTRNTEAFF
J: TRBJ2-2; V: TRBV28; size: once; D: -; DNA: TGTGCCAGCAGTTTAGGGCAGGGCGGCACCGGGGAGCTGTTTTTT; CDR3: CASSLGQGGTGELFF
J: TRBJ2-7; V: TRBV5-1; size: -; D: -; DNA: TGCGCCAGCAGCTTGGAAAACTCCCTCACCTACGAGCAGTACTTC; CDR3: CASSLENSLTYEQYF
J: TRBJ2-7; V: TRBV5-1; size: -; D: TRBD2; DNA: TGCGCCAGCAGCTTGATGGGGGGAGGGCCCTACGAGCAGTACTTC; CDR3: CASSLMGGGPYEQYF
J: TRBJ1-6; V: TRBV28; size: -; D: TRBD1; DNA: TGTGCCAGCAGGACCGGGACAGGGGCAACACCCCTCCACTTT; CDR3: CASRTGTGATPLHF
J: TRBJ1-2; V: TRBV7-3; size: few; D: TRBD1; DNA: TGTGCCAGCAGCATCTCTCCGGGACAGGGGTCTGAGAGCTACACCTTC; CDR3: CASSISPGQGSESYTF
J: TRBJ2-7; V: TRBV6-5; size: -; D: -; DNA: TGTGCCACCATTTCGGCGGGTGGGGCCTACGAGCAGTACTTC; CDR3: CATISAGGAYEQYF
J: TRBJ2-7; V: TRBV7-2; size: -; D: TRBD2; DNA: TGTGCCAGCAGCTTATCCCTCCAGCGGGGCTCCTACGAGCAGTACTTC; CDR3: CASSLSLQRGSYEQYF
J: TRBJ2-1; V: TRBV5-1; size: once; D: TRBD2; DNA: TGCGCCAGCAGTCGGGAGGGCCCTTACAATGAGCAGTTCTTC; CDR3: CASSREGPYNEQFF
J: TRBJ2-1; V: TRBV6-6; size: -; D: -; DNA: TGTGCCAGCAGCACCAGGCCCTACAATGAGCAGTTCTTC; CDR3: CASSTRPYNEQFF
J: TRBJ1-4; V: TRBV10-3; size: -; D: TRBD1; DNA: TGTGCCATCAGTGTGACAGGGAATGAAAAACTGTTTTTT; CDR3: CAISVTGNEKLFF
J: TRBJ2-1; V: TRBV7-3; size: -; D: TRBD2; DNA: TGTGCCAGCAGCTTACCGGGACTAGCGGGAAACACCTACAATGAGCAGTTCTTC; CDR3: CASSLPGLAGNTYNEQFF
J: TRBJ1-6; V: TRBV27; size: -; D: -; DNA: TGTGCCAGCAGTTCAAGCGGGGGGCTCGGTTCACCCCTCCACTTT; CDR3: CASSSSGGLGSPLHF
J: TRBJ2-4; V: TRBV6-5; size: -; D: TRBD2; DNA: TGTGCCAGCAGTCGTGGGGGGGACCCCAAAAACATTCAGTACTTC; CDR3: CASSRGGDPKNIQYF